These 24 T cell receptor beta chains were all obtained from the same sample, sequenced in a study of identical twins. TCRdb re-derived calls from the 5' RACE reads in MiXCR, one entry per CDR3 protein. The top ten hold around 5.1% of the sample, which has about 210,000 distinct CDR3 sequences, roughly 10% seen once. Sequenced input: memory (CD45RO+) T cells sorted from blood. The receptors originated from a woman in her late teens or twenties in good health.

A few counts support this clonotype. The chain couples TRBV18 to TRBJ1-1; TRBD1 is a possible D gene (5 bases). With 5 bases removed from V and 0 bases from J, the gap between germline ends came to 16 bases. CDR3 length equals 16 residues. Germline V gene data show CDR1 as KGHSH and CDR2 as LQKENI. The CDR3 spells CASSSQGLLLNTEAFF. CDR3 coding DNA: TGTGCCAGCTCAAGTCAGGGTCTGTTATTGAACACTGAAGCTTTCTTT.

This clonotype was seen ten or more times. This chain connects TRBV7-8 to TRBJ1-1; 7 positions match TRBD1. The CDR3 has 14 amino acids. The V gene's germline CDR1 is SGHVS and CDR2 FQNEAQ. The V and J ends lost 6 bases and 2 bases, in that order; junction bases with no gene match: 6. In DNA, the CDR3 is TGTGCCAGCAGACTGGACAGGTTAAACACTGAAGCTTTCTTT. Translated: CASRLDRLNTEAFF.

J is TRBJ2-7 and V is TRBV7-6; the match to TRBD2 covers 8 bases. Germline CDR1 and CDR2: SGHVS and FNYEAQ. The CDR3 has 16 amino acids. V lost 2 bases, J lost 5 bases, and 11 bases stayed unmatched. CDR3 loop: CASSLTSGTRANEQYF. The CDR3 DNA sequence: TGTGCCAGCAGCTTAACCTCCGGGACTAGAGCCAACGAGCAGTACTTC.

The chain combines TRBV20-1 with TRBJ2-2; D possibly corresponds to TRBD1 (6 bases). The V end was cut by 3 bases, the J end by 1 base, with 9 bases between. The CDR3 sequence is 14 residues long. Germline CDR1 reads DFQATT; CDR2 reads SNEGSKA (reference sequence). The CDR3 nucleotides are TGCAGTGCTAGTGTAGGGGGGAACACCGGGGAGCTGTTTTTT. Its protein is CSASVGGNTGELFF.

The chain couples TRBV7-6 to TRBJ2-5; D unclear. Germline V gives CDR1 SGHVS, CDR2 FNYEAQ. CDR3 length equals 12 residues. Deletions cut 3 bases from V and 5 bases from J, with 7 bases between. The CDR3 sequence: CASSFGTETQYF. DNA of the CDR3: TGTGCCAGCAGCTTCGGTACGGAGACCCAGTACTTC.

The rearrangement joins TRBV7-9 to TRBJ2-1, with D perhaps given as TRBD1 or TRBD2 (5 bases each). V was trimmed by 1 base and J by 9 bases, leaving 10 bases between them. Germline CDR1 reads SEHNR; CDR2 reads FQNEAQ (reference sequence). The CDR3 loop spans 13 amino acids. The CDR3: CASSLDTGTEQFF. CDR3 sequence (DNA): TGTGCCAGCAGCTTAGATACGGGGACTGAGCAGTTCTTC.

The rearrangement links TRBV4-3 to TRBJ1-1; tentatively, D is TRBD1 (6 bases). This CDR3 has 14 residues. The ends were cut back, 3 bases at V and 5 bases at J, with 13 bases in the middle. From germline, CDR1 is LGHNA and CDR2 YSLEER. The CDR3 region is CASSHHRDGTEAFF. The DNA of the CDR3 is TGCGCCAGCAGCCACCACAGGGATGGGACTGAAGCTTTCTTT.

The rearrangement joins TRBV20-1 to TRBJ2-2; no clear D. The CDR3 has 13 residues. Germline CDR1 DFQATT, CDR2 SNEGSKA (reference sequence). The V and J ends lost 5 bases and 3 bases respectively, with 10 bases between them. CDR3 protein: CSARALYTGELFF. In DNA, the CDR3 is TGCAGTGCTCGGGCACTCTACACCGGGGAGCTGTTTTTT.

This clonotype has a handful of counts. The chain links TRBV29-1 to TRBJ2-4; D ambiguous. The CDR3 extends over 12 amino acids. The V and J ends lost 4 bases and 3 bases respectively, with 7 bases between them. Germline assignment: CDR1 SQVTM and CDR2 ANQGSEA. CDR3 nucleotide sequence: TGCAGCGTTGTCTGGGTCAAAAACATTCAGTACTTC. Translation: CSVVWVKNIQYF.

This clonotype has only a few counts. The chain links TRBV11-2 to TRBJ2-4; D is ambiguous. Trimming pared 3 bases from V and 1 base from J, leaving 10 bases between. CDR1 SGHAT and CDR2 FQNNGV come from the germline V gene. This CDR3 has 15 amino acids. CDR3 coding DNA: TGTGCCAGCAGCTTTTCAGCCCTGGCCAAAAACATTCAGTACTTC. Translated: CASSFSALAKNIQYF. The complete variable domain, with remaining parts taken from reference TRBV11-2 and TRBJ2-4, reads EAGVAQSPRYKIIEKRQSVAFWCNPISGHATLYWYQQILGQGPKLLIQFQNNGVVDDSQLPKDRFSAERLKGVDSTLKIQPAKLEDSAVYLCASSFSALAKNIQYFGAGTRLSVL.

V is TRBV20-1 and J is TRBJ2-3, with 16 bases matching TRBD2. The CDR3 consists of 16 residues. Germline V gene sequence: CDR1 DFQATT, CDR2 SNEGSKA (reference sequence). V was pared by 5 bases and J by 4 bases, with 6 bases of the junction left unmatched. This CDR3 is CSAEGLAGGRADTQYF. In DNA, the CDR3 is TGCAGTGCTGAGGGACTAGCGGGGGGGCGGGCAGATACGCAGTATTTT.

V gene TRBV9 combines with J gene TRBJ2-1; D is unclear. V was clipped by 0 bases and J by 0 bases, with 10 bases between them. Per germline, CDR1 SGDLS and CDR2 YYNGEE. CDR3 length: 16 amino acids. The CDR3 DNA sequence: TGTGCCAGCAGCGTAGCGTTAGACCTCTCCTACAATGAGCAGTTCTTC. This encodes CASSVALDLSYNEQFF.

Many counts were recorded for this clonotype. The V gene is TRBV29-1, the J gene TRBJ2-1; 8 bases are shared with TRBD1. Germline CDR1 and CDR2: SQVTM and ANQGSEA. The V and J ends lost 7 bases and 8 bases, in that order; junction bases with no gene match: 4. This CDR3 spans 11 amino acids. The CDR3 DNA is TGCAGCGCAGACAGGGGCTATGAGCAGTTCTTC. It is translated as CSADRGYEQFF.

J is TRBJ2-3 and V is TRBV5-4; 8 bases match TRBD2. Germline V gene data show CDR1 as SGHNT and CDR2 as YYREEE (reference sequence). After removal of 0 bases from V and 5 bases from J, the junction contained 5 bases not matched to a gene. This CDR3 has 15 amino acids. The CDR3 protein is CASSLAGGMGDTQYF. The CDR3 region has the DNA TGTGCCAGCAGCTTGGCGGGAGGGATGGGAGATACGCAGTATTTT. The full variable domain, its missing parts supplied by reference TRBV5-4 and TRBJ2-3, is ETGVTQSPTHLIKTRGQQVTLRCSSQSGHNTVSWYQQALGQGPQFIFQYYREEENGRGNFPPRFSGLQFPNYSSELNVNALELDDSALYLCASSLAGGMGDTQYFGPGTRLTVL.

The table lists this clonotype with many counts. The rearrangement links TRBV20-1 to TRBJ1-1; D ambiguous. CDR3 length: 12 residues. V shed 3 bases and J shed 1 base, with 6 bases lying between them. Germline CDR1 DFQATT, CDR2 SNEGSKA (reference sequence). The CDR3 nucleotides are TGCAGTGCTAGCTTACAGAACACTGAAGCTTTCTTT. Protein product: CSASLQNTEAFF.

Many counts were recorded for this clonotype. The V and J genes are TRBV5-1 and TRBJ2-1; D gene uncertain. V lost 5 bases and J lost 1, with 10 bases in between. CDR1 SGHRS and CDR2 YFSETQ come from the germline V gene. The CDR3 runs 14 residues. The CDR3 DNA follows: TGCGCCAGCAGTGGGAACCCTTCCTACAATGAGCAGTTCTTC. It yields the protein CASSGNPSYNEQFF.

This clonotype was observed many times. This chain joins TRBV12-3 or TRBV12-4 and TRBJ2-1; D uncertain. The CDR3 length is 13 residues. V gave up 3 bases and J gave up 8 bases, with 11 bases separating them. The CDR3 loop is CASSFTPYDEQFF. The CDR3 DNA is TGTGCCAGCAGTTTTACCCCGTACGATGAGCAGTTCTTC.

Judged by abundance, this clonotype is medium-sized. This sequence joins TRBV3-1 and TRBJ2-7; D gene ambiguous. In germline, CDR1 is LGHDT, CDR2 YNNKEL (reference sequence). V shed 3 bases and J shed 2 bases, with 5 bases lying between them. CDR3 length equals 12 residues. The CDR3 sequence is CASSQYTYEQYF. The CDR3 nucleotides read TGTGCCAGCAGCCAGTATACCTACGAGCAGTACTTC.

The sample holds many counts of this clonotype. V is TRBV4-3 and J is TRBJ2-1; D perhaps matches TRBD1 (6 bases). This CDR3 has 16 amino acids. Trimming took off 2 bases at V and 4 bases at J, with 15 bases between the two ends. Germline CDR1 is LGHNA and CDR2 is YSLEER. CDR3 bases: TGCGCCAGCAGCCAACAGGGGACCCTTCTATACAATGAGCAGTTCTTC. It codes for CASSQQGTLLYNEQFF.

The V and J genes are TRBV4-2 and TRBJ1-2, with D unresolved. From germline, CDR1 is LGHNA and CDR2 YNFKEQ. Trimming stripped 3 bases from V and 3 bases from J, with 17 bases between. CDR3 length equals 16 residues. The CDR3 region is CASSQAERDLYYGYTF. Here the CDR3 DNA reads TGTGCCAGCAGCCAGGCCGAGAGGGATCTCTACTATGGCTACACCTTC.

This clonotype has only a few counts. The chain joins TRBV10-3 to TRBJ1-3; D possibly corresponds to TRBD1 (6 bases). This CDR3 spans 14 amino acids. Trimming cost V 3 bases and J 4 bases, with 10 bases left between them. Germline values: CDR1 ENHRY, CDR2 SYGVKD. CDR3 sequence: CAISDRGGGNTIYF. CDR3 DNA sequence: TGTGCCATCAGTGACAGGGGCGGAGGAAACACCATATATTTT.

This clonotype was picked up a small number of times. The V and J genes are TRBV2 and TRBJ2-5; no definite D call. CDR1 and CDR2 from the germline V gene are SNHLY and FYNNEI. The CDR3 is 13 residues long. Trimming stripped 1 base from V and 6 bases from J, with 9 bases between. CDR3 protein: CASSEEGRKTQYF. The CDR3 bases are TGTGCCAGCAGTGAAGAGGGCCGGAAGACCCAGTACTTC.

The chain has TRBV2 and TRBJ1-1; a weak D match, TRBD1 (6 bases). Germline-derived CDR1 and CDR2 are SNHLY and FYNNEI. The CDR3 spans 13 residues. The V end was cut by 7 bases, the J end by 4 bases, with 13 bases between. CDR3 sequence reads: CASTAGAGTEAFF. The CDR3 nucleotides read TGTGCCAGCACGGCAGGGGCTGGCACTGAAGCTTTCTTT.

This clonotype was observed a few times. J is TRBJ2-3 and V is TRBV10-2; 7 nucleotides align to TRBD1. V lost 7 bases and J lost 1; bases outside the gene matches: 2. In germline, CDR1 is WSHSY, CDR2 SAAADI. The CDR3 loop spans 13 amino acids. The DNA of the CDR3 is TGCGCCAGCATCGACAGGGGCACAGATACGCAGTATTTT. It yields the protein CASIDRGTDTQYF.